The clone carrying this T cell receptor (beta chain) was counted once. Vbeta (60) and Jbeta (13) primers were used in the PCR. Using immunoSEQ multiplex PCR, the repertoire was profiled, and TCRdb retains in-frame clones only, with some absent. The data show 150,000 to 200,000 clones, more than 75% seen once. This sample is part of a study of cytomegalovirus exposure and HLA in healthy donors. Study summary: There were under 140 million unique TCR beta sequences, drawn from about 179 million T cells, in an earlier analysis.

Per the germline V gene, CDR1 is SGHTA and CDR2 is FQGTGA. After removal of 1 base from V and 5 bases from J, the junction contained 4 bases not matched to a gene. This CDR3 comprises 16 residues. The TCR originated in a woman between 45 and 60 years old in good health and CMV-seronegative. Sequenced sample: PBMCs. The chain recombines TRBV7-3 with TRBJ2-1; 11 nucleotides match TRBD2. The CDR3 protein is CASSLSGTSGHNEQFF. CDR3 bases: TGTGCCAGCAGCTTAAGTGGGACTAGCGGCCACAATGAGCAGTTCTTC.